Listed below are T cell receptor beta chains from one sample, sequenced in a study of blood T cell repertoires in COVID-19. The data were produced by immunoSEQ multiplex PCR, yet TCRdb's version contains in-frame clones alone and is incomplete. The sample includes a few hundred thousand clones, 80% to 90% seen only once; the top ten take just under 9%. Input material: PBMCs or T cells enriched from blood (not recorded which). These receptors were obtained from a man between 35 and 55 years old who had recovered from COVID-19. Each CDR3 is given with its conserved first and last residue. Each record gives: CDR3 protein, CDR3 DNA, clone size, D gene, J gene, V gene. The D gene is left open where the match is weak. Expanded clones are given a class, and other clones once, few, many or no size at all.

CASSGTSGGAYEQFF | TGTGCCAGTAGTGGGACTAGCGGGGGGGCTTATGAGCAGTTCTTC | - | TRBD2 | TRBJ2-1 | TRBV19
CASQSREITDTQYF | TGTGCCAGCCAATCCCGAGAAATCACAGATACGCAGTATTTT | - | - | TRBJ2-3 | TRBV4-2
CASNPRAGANVLTF | TGTGCCAGTAATCCTCGGGCTGGGGCCAACGTCCTGACTTTC | - | - | TRBJ2-6 | TRBV19
CASSTRLASLNTGELFF | TGTGCCAGCAGCACCCGACTAGCCTCATTGAACACCGGGGAGCTGTTTTTT | - | TRBD2 | TRBJ2-2 | TRBV7-3
CASSVVSSGAGELFF | TGTGCCAGCAGCGTAGTCTCTAGCGGGGCCGGGGAGCTGTTTTTT | - | TRBD2 | TRBJ2-2 | TRBV9
CASSPGQGVGRNQPQHF | TGTGCCAGCAGCCCGGGACAGGGAGTAGGTCGCAATCAGCCCCAGCATTTT | - | TRBD1 | TRBJ1-5 | TRBV11-2
CATSDGHSMGQFF | TGTGCCACCAGTGATGGACATTCGATGGGGCAGTTCTTC | once | - | TRBJ2-1 | TRBV24-1
CASSLGDSKSIYEQYF | TGTGCCAGCAGCTTAGGAGACAGTAAATCGATCTACGAGCAGTACTTC | - | - | TRBJ2-7 | TRBV7-2
CASSSQGASTDTQYF | TGCGCCAGCAGCTCGCAGGGGGCGAGCACAGATACGCAGTATTTT | - | TRBD1 | TRBJ2-3 | TRBV5-1
CSASVSGRVVPDTQYF | TGCAGTGCTAGTGTTAGCGGGAGGGTTGTCCCAGATACGCAGTATTTT | - | TRBD2 | TRBJ2-3 | TRBV20-1
CASSLVNKNTGELFF | TGTGCCAGCAGCTTAGTGAACAAGAACACCGGGGAGCTGTTTTTT | - | - | TRBJ2-2 | TRBV11-3
CASSFGDRGLDEQFF | TGCGCCAGCAGCTTCGGGGACAGGGGTTTGGATGAGCAGTTCTTC | - | TRBD1 | TRBJ2-1 | TRBV5-1
CASSMKDIPGNTIYF | TGTGCCAGTAGTATGAAGGACATACCGGGAAACACCATATATTTT | - | - | TRBJ1-3 | TRBV19
CASNNPGTGGHEQYF | TGTGCCAGCAACAACCCCGGGACAGGGGGCCACGAGCAGTACTTC | - | TRBD1 | TRBJ2-7 | TRBV7-3
CASSYSGSGRDNEQYF | TGTGCCAGCAGTTACTCGGGTAGCGGGAGGGACAACGAGCAGTACTTC | - | TRBD2 | TRBJ2-7 | TRBV6-6
CASGSYYRGGYNEQFF | TGTGCTAGTGGTTCTTACTACAGGGGAGGCTACAATGAGCAGTTCTTC | - | - | TRBJ2-1 | TRBV12-5
CASSQSLAGSVYEQYF | TGCGCCAGCAGCCAATCCTTAGCGGGATCTGTCTACGAGCAGTACTTC | - | TRBD2 | TRBJ2-7 | TRBV4-3
CASSEDRARDQPQHF | TGTGCCAGCAGCGAAGACAGGGCCAGAGATCAGCCCCAGCATTTT | - | TRBD1 | TRBJ1-5 | TRBV5-6
CATSAAGYGYTF | TGTGCCACCAGTGCCGCCGGCTATGGCTACACCTTC | - | - | TRBJ1-2 | TRBV24-1
CAWSPDNEQFF | TGTGCCTGGAGTCCCGACAATGAGCAGTTCTTC | - | - | TRBJ2-1 | TRBV30
CASSFNRVNEQFF | TGTGCCAGCAGCTTTAATCGGGTGAATGAGCAGTTCTTC | - | - | TRBJ2-1 | TRBV11-2
CASSLRGQTMRAFF | TGTGCCAGCAGCTTAAGGGGTCAGACCATGAGGGCTTTCTTT | - | - | TRBJ1-1 | TRBV7-9
CATRLAPAEQFF | TGTGCCACCCGTTTAGCCCCCGCTGAGCAGTTCTTC | - | - | TRBJ2-1 | TRBV5-8
CASTVQGFHEQYF | TGTGCCAGCACCGTACAGGGCTTTCACGAGCAGTACTTC | - | - | TRBJ2-7 | TRBV28
CASRTQARANYGYTF | TGTGCCAGCAGGACACAAGCGCGGGCTAACTATGGCTACACCTTC | - | - | TRBJ1-2 | TRBV27
CASSQDPTSVYEQYF | TGTGCCAGCAGCCAAGACCCGACTAGCGTTTACGAGCAGTACTTC | - | TRBD2 | TRBJ2-7 | TRBV4-2
CASSAQGKQYF | TGTGCCAGCAGCGCCCAGGGGAAGCAGTACTTC | - | - | TRBJ2-7 | TRBV7-6
CASSAHGGVTEAFF | TGTGCCAGCAGCGCTCACGGGGGGGTCACTGAAGCTTTCTTT | few | - | TRBJ1-1 | TRBV9
CASSIGFRHYNEQFF | TGTGCCAGTAGTATCGGGTTTAGGCATTACAATGAGCAGTTCTTC | - | - | TRBJ2-1 | TRBV19
CASSQTLLNEQYF | TGTGCCAGCAGCCAAACCCTCCTAAACGAGCAGTACTTC | - | - | TRBJ2-7 | TRBV4-2
CASSVSDRGLTNEQFF | TGTGCCAGCAGCGTATCGGACAGGGGGCTGACCAATGAGCAGTTCTTC | - | TRBD1 | TRBJ2-1 | TRBV9
CASSSSLGHPIYEQYF | TGTGCCAGCAGTTCCTCTTTGGGACATCCAATCTACGAGCAGTACTTC | once | - | TRBJ2-7 | TRBV6-5
CAWRYPRQGGDTQYF | TGTGCCTGGAGGTATCCGAGACAGGGCGGGGATACGCAGTATTTT | - | TRBD1 | TRBJ2-3 | TRBV30
CASSYIPGLASDTGELFF | TGTGCCAGCAGTTACATTCCGGGACTTGCATCTGACACCGGGGAGCTGTTTTTT | - | - | TRBJ2-2 | TRBV6-2/TRBV6-3
CASSVSRDRGQHEQYF | TGTGCCAGCAGCGTATCCCGGGACAGGGGGCAACACGAGCAGTACTTC | - | TRBD1 | TRBJ2-7 | TRBV9